This T cell receptor (beta chain) derives from a study of Graves' ophthalmopathy and Graves' hyperthyroidism. On the study more broadly: Stable hyperthyroid donors showed no ophthalmopathy during 18 months follow-up.

Germline V CDR1 and CDR2: SQVTM, ANQGSEA. This CDR3 has 13 amino acids. V was clipped by 1 base and J by 3 bases, with 7 bases between them. Study findings and constraints: Among thyroid clonotypes expanded above 0.001 frequency, most also appeared in blood.

This clonotype was observed a handful of times. Its antigen is not identified. RNA transcripts were the source from which TCR beta CDR3 regions were amplified. HTBI primers were employed in first-round RT-PCR, then a second-round multiplex PCR followed. TCRdb independently ran MiXCR on the multiplex PCR reads; one entry per CDR3 protein. The table records 580,000 or so distinct CDR3 sequences, roughly 40% of them present only once. Source material: peripheral blood or thyroid tissue (not recorded which). The gene calls are TRBV29-1 and TRBJ2-1, with D maybe TRBD2 (5 bases). The TCR was taken from an adult man with Graves' hyperthyroidism. The CDR3 DNA reads as TGCAGCGTTGAAGGCGGGTTCTACAATGAGCAGTTCTTC. It translates to CSVEGGFYNEQFF.